The T cell receptor (beta chain) described here comes from a study of T cells in Graves' hyperthyroidism and ophthalmopathy. Amplified TCR beta CDR3 regions came from RNA transcripts. First-round RT-PCR with HTBI primers amplified the TCR CDR3 region. TCRdb re-derived calls from the multiplex PCR reads in MiXCR, one entry per CDR3 protein. The sample includes over 700,000 distinct CDR3 sequences, about a third of them seen just once. The CDR3 consists of 15 residues. J lost 5 bases, V lost 5 bases, and 7 bases had no gene match. Germline V CDR1 and CDR2: MNHNS, SASEGT. This chain links TRBV6-1 with TRBJ2-5; 11 nucleotides agree with TRBD2. This receptor was taken from a woman aged 40 to 49 with Graves' hyperthyroidism. What was sequenced was blood. The CDR3 region has the DNA TGTGCCAGCAGTCGTGGTAGCGGGGGGGTTGAGACCCAGTACTTC. This sequence encodes CASSRGSGGVETQYF.